Listed below are T cell receptor beta chains from one sample, sequenced in a study of shared clonotypes between healthy human individuals. Data came from immunoSEQ multiplex PCR; TCRdb stores just in-frame clones and leaves some out. This sample carries some 2,500,000 clones, over 85% of them seen once, and the ten largest clones take 0.36%. What was sequenced was naive CD4+ T cells from PBMCs. These receptors originate from a man between 18 and 35 years old in good health. Some clones in this sample may be carry-over from other donors' samples. The CDR3 runs from the conserved cysteine through the conserved F or W. A D gene is named only where the DNA matches it firmly. Clone size, where shown, is once, few, many, or a class for clones that have expanded.

D gene	V gene	J gene	clone size	CDR3 protein	CDR3 DNA
.	TRBV6-1	TRBJ1-1	.	CASTRGKTEAFF	TGTGCCAGCACGAGGGGGAAGACTGAAGCTTTCTTT
TRBD1	TRBV5-4	TRBJ2-3	.	CASSLGGQGTDTQYF	TGTGCCAGCAGCTTGGGGGGACAGGGAACAGATACGCAGTATTTT
.	TRBV7-9	TRBJ2-4	.	CASSLAPVSYGNIQYF	TGTGCCAGCAGCTTAGCGCCAGTCTCCTATGGAAACATTCAGTACTTC
.	TRBV28	TRBJ1-5	.	CASSPLGYHSNQPQHF	TGTGCCAGCAGTCCTCTGGGCTATCATAGCAATCAGCCCCAGCATTTT
.	TRBV27	TRBJ2-4	.	CASSLGRKNIQYF	TGTGCCAGCAGTTTAGGCAGAAAAAACATTCAGTACTTC
.	TRBV4-2	TRBJ2-1	.	CASSSRRGYNEQFF	TGTGCCAGCAGCTCCCGGAGAGGGTACAATGAGCAGTTCTTC
.	TRBV12-5	TRBJ1-1	.	CASGLDQGDTEAFF	TGTGCTAGTGGTTTGGATCAGGGTGACACTGAAGCTTTCTTT
.	TRBV9	TRBJ2-2	.	CASSVVGDVGELFF	TGTGCCAGCAGCGTAGTGGGGGATGTCGGGGAGCTGTTTTTT
.	TRBV5-1	TRBJ2-7	once	CASSLEAAGYYEQYF	TGCGCCAGCAGCTTGGAGGCCGCAGGCTACTACGAGCAGTACTTC
TRBD1	TRBV5-4	TRBJ2-2	.	CASSQGQGAGELFF	TGTGCCAGCAGCCAGGGACAGGGGGCCGGGGAGCTGTTTTTT
.	TRBV5-6	TRBJ1-1	.	CASSLSLTLEAFF	TGTGCCAGCAGCTTAAGTTTAACGCTTGAAGCTTTCTTT
TRBD2	TRBV7-2	TRBJ2-3	.	CASSLGLAGYHTQYF	TGTGCCAGCAGCCTCGGACTAGCGGGATATCATACGCAGTATTTT
.	TRBV19	TRBJ2-7	.	CASSIEQRMPLHEQYF	TGTGCCAGTAGTATAGAACAGCGCATGCCATTACACGAGCAGTACTTC
.	TRBV28	TRBJ1-3	.	CASSLFGSGNTIYF	TGTGCCAGCAGTTTATTTGGGTCTGGAAACACCATATATTTT
.	TRBV10-1	TRBJ2-7	.	CASSEGGSSYEQYF	TGCGCCAGCAGTGAGGGGGGGAGCTCCTACGAGCAGTACTTC
.	TRBV27	TRBJ2-1	.	CASSPLTYSGEQFF	TGTGCCAGCAGTCCCTTGACCTACAGCGGTGAGCAGTTCTTC
.	TRBV7-9	TRBJ1-1	.	CASSVQGIGAFF	TGTGCCAGCAGCGTGCAGGGGATTGGGGCTTTCTTT
.	TRBV9	TRBJ2-1	.	CASSVGSTYNEQFF	TGTGCCAGCAGCGTGGGGAGTACCTACAATGAGCAGTTCTTC
.	TRBV29-1	TRBJ2-3	.	CSVARNSGADTQYF	TGCAGCGTAGCCAGAAACTCAGGGGCAGATACGCAGTATTTT
.	TRBV29-1	TRBJ2-4	.	CSVGLQSPKNIQYF	TGCAGCGTTGGGCTGCAGTCCCCCAAAAACATTCAGTACTTC
.	TRBV11-2	TRBJ2-1	.	CASSLVPGNEQFF	TGTGCCAGCAGCTTAGTTCCGGGCAATGAGCAGTTCTTC
.	TRBV29-1	TRBJ2-1	.	CSVEGLGSYNEQFF	TGCAGCGTTGAGGGGTTGGGGTCCTACAATGAGCAGTTCTTC
.	TRBV4-3	TRBJ1-6	.	CASSQDTPGMNSPLHF	TGCGCCAGCAGCCAAGATACCCCAGGGATGAATTCACCCCTCCACTTT
.	TRBV30	TRBJ2-1	.	CAWSVGVSPNEQFF	TGTGCCTGGAGTGTAGGGGTTAGCCCCAATGAGCAGTTCTTC
.	TRBV28	TRBJ2-3	.	CASSLNRDRTDTQYF	TGTGCCAGCAGTTTAAATCGGGATCGGACAGATACGCAGTATTTT
.	TRBV7-2	TRBJ1-3	.	CASSLSEPGSGNTIYF	TGTGCCAGCAGCTTATCCGAACCCGGCTCTGGAAACACCATATATTTT
TRBD2	TRBV15	TRBJ2-1	once	CATSREPLAVYNEQFF	TGTGCCACCAGCAGGGAGCCCCTAGCGGTATACAATGAGCAGTTCTTC
.	TRBV6-1	TRBJ2-1	once	CASSGRVTYNEQFF	TGTGCCAGCAGTGGGCGGGTAACCTACAATGAGCAGTTCTTC
.	TRBV9	TRBJ2-2	.	CASSVDVTGELFF	TGTGCCAGCAGCGTAGATGTTACCGGGGAGCTGTTTTTT
.	TRBV29-1	TRBJ2-7	.	CSVEDRNKKNYEQYF	TGCAGCGTTGAAGATCGTAATAAGAAAAACTACGAGCAGTACTTC
.	TRBV5-4	TRBJ2-7	.	CASSPRRGGSGVEQYF	TGTGCCAGCAGCCCAAGAAGGGGCGGATCGGGGGTCGAGCAGTACTTC
TRBD1	TRBV19	TRBJ1-3	.	CASSTRTGDSGNTIYF	TGTGCCAGTAGTACACGGACAGGAGACTCTGGAAACACCATATATTTT
TRBD1	TRBV28	TRBJ1-5	.	CASRRTGNQPQHF	TGTGCCAGCAGGAGGACAGGGAATCAGCCCCAGCATTTT
TRBD1	TRBV11-2	TRBJ2-7	.	CASSPHGTGSYEQYF	TGTGCCAGCAGCCCACATGGGACAGGGTCGTACGAGCAGTACTTC
.	TRBV5-1	TRBJ1-6	once	CASSFSGAGSSPLHF	TGCGCCAGCAGCTTCTCGGGGGCCGGGAGTTCACCCCTCCACTTT
.	TRBV7-9	TRBJ1-2	.	CASSLGGDDGYTF	TGTGCCAGCAGCTTAGGGGGTGACGATGGCTACACCTTC
TRBD1	TRBV18	TRBJ1-1	once	CASSPFAGQGGSLNTEAFF	TGTGCCAGCTCACCATTTGCGGGACAGGGAGGGTCGTTGAACACTGAAGCTTTCTTT
TRBD2	TRBV28	TRBJ2-1	.	CASSPGLAGGQGNNEQFF	TGTGCCAGCAGTCCCGGACTAGCGGGAGGACAGGGTAACAATGAGCAGTTCTTC